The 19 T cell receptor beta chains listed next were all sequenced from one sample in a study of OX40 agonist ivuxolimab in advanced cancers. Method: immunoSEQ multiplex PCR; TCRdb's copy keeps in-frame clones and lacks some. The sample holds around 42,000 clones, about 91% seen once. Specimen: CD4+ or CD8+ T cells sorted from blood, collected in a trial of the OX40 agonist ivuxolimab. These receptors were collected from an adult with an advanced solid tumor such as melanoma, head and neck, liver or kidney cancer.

This CDR3 is CASSLIPRASTGELFF. The CDR3 nucleotides are TGTGCCAGCAGCTTAATTCCCAGGGCCTCCACCGGGGAGCTGTTTTTT. The chain is built from TRBV7-9 and TRBJ2-2; TRBD1 might be the D (5 bases). V lost 2 bases, J lost 4 bases, and 14 bases lay in between. The CDR3 loop spans 16 amino acids. Germline loops: CDR1 SEHNR, CDR2 FQNEAQ (reference sequence).

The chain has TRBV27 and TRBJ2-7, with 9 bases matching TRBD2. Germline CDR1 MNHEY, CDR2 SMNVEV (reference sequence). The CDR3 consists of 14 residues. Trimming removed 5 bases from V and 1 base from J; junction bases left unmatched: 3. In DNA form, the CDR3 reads TGTGCCAGCAGTCTAGCGGGACCTTCCTACGAGCAGTACTTC. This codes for CASSLAGPSYEQYF.

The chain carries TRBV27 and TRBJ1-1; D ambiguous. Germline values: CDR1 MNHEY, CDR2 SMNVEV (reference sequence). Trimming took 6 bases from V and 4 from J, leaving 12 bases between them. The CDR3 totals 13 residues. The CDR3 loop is CASRVAVATEAFF. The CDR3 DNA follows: TGTGCCAGCAGGGTCGCGGTGGCCACTGAAGCTTTCTTT.

The CDR3 coding sequence is TGTGCCAGCAGTTTATGGGCCCGGGGGTACGAGCAGTACTTC. This translates into CASSLWARGYEQYF. The rearrangement joins TRBV27 to TRBJ2-7, with D possibly matching TRBD2 (6 bases). Germline V CDR1 and CDR2: MNHEY, SMNVEV (reference sequence). Trimming pared 1 base from V and 4 bases from J, leaving 11 bases between. There are 14 residues in the CDR3.

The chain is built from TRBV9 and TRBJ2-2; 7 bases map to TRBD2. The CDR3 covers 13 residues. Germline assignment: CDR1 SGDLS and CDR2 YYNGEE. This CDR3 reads CASRGVLGGELFF. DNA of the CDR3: TGTGCTTCCCGGGGGGTCTTGGGCGGGGAGCTGTTTTTT.

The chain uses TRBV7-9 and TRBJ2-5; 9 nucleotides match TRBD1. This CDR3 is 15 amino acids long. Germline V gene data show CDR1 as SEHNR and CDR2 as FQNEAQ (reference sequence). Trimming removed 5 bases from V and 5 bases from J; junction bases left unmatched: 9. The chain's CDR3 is CASSQSQGARETQYF. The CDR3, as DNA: TGTGCCAGCAGCCAATCACAGGGGGCTCGGGAGACCCAGTACTTC.

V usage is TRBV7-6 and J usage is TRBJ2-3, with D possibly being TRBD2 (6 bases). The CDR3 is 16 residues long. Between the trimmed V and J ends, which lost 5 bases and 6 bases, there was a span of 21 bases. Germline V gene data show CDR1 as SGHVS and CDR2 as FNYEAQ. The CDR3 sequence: CASSPRVGHRGDTQYF. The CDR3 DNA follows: TGTGCCAGCAGCCCAAGGGTCGGGCATCGGGGGGATACGCAGTATTTT.

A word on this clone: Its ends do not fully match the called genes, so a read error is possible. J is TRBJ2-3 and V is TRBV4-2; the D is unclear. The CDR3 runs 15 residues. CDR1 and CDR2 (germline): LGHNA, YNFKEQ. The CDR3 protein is CASSQDRTPTNTQYF. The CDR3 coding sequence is TGTGCCAGCAGCCAAGATCGAACCCCCACAAATACGCAGTATTTT.

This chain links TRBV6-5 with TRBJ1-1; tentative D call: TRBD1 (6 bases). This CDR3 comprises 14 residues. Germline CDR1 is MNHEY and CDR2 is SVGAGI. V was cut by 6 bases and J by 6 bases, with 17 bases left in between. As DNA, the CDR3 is TGTGCCAGCAGCCGGGGGCCGGGGATGGCTGAAGCTTTCTTT. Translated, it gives CASSRGPGMAEAFF.

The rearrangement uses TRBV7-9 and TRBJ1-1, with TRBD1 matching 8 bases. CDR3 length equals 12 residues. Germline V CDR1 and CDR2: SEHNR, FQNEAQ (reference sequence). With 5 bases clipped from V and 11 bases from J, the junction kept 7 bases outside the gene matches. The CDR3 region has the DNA TGTGCCAGCAGCCCCGGACAGGGAACTGCTTTCTTT. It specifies CASSPGQGTAFF. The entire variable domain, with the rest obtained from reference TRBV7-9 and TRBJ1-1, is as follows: DTGVSQNPRHKITKRGQNVTFRCDPISEHNRLYWYRQTLGQGPEFLTYFQNEAQLEKSRLLSDRFSAERPKGSFSTLEIQRTEQGDSAMYLCASSPGQGTAFFGQGTRLTVV.

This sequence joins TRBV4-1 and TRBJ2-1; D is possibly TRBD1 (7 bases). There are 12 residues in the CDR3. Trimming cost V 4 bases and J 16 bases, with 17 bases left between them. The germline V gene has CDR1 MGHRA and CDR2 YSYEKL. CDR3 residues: CASSPPGGGCFF. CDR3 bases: TGCGCCAGCAGCCCCCCTGGAGGGGGCTGTTTCTTC.

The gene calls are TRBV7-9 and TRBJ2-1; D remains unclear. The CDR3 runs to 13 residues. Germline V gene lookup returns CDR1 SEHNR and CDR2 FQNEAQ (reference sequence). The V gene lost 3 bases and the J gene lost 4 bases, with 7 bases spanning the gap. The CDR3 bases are TGTGCCAGCAGCTTCGGAAAATACAATGAGCAGTTCTTC. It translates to CASSFGKYNEQFF.

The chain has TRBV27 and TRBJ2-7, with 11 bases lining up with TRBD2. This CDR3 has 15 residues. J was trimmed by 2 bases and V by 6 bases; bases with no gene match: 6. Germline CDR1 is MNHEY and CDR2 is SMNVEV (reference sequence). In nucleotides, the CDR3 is TGTGCCAGCAGCCCGAAACTAGCGGGAGCCTACGAGCAGTACTTC. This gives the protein CASSPKLAGAYEQYF.

The CDR3 here is CATSTGHSYNEQFF. For the CDR3, the DNA is TGTGCCACCTCTACAGGGCACTCCTACAATGAGCAGTTCTTC. This chain uses TRBV6-1 with TRBJ2-1; D possibly corresponds to TRBD1 (6 bases). V gave up 10 bases and J gave up 0 bases, with 13 bases separating them. The CDR3 consists of 14 residues. CDR1 and CDR2 from the germline V gene are MNHNS and SASEGT.

The CDR3 loop is CASSPIAGGNNEQFF. The CDR3 nucleotides read TGTGCCAGCAGTCCGATAGCGGGAGGTAACAATGAGCAGTTCTTC. V is TRBV6-5 and J is TRBJ2-1; 10 bases are a match to TRBD2. CDR3 length: 15 amino acids. Germline V gives CDR1 MNHEY, CDR2 SVGAGI. V gave up 5 bases and J gave up 5 bases; unmatched junction bases: 6.

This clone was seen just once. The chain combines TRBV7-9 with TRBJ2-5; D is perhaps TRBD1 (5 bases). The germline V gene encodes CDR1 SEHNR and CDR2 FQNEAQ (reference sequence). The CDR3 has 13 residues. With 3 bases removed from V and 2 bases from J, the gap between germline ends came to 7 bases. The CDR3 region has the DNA TGTGCCAGCAGCTTCGACAGACAAGAGACCCAGTACTTC. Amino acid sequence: CASSFDRQETQYF.

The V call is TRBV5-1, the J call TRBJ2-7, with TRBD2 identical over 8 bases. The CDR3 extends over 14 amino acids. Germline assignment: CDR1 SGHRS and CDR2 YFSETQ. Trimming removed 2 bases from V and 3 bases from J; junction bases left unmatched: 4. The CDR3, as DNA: TGCGCCAGCAGCTTTAGCGGGGCCGTCTACGAGCAGTACTTC. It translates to CASSFSGAVYEQYF.

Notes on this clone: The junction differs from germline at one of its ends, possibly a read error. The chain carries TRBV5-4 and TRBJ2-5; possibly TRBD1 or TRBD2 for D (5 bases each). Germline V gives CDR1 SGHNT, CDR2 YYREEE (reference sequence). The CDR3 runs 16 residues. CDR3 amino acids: CASSEGRTPDQETQYF. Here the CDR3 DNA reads TGTGCCAGCAGCGAGGGACGTACGCCTGACCAGGAGACCCAGTACTTC. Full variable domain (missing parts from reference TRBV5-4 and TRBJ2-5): ETGVTQSPTHLIKTRGQQVTLRCSSQSGHNTVSWYQQALGQGPQFIFQYYREEENGRGNFPPRFSGLQFPNYSSELNVNALELDDSALYLCASSEGRTPDQETQYFGPGTRLLVL.

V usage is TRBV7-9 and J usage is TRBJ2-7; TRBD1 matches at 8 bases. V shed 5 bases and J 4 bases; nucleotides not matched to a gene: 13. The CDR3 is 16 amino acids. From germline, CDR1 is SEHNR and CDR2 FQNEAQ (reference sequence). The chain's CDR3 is CASSHQGAGHPYEQYF. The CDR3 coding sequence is TGTGCCAGCAGCCACCAGGGGGCAGGGCATCCGTACGAGCAGTACTTC.